The source of this T cell receptor beta chain is a study of blood T cell repertoires in COVID-19. V was pared by 5 bases and J by 0 bases, with 8 bases between. The V gene's germline CDR1 is SEHNR and CDR2 FQNEAQ (reference sequence). The CDR3 is made up of 13 amino acids. The count of this clone is one. Sequencing was performed with immunoSEQ multiplex PCR; in TCRdb, only in-frame clones are kept and a portion is missing. The table lists under 95,000 clones, around nine tenths of them singletons. The rearrangement links TRBV7-9 to TRBJ2-7, with D unclear. The source is a woman aged 50 to 65 in a cohort sampled during active COVID-19. The sample taken for sequencing was peripheral blood. CDR3 loop: CASSRGVSYEQYF. CDR3 DNA: TGTGCCAGCAGCCGCGGTGTCTCCTACGAGCAGTACTTC.